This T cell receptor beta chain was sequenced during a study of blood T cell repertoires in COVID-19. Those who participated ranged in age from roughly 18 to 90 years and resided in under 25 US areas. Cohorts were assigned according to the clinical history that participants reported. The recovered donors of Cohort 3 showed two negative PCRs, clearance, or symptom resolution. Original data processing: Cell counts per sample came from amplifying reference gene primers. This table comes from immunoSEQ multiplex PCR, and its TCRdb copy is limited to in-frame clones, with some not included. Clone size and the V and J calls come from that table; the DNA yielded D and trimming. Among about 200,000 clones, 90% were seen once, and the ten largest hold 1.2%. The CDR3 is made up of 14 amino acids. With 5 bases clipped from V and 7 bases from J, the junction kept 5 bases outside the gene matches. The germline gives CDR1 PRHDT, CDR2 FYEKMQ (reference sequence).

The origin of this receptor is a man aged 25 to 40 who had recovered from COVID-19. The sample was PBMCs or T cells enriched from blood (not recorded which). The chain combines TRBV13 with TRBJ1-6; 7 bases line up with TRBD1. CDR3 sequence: CASSMGQSNSPLHF. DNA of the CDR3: TGTGCCAGCAGCATGGGACAGTCAAATTCACCCCTCCACTTT.